A single TCR beta chain is shown here with its context. The CDR3 length is 14 residues. V lost 4 bases to trimming and J lost 4 bases, with 13 bases between them. Germline CDR1 reads LNHDA; CDR2 reads SQIVND (reference sequence). This specimen belongs to a study of T cell responses to AZD1222 COVID-19 vaccine. The protocol was immunoSEQ multiplex PCR, while the TCRdb copy is restricted to in-frame clones and leaves out a portion. The sample has about 88,000 clones; approximately 88% are singletons. This sequence originates from an adult in good health. Sequenced here: peripheral blood, sampled on day 0 of AZD1222 vaccination. The gene calls are TRBV19 and TRBJ1-1; TRBD1 might be the D (6 bases). DNA for the CDR3: TGTGCCAGTAGTAAGAACAGGGTTGCCACTGAAGCTTTCTTT. Its translation: CASSKNRVATEAFF. Complete variable domain (other parts from reference TRBV19 and TRBJ1-1): DGGITQSPKYLFRKEGQNVTLSCEQNLNHDAMYWYRQDPGQGLRLIYYSQIVNDFQKGDIAEGYSVSREKKESFPLTVTSAQKNPTAFYLCASSKNRVATEAFFGQGTRLTVV.